The entry below describes one T cell receptor beta chain. The data originate from a study of blood T cell repertoires in COVID-19. Turning to the study itself: Samples of COVID-19 (acute and convalescent) were obtained from the United States, Italy and Spain. T cells, B-cell-depleted T cells, or PBMCs provided the cDNA or gDNA that served as material.

Per the authors' pipeline: Amplification of reference gene primers was used by the study to estimate nucleated cell counts. Sequencing was performed with immunoSEQ multiplex PCR; in TCRdb, only in-frame clones are kept and a portion is missing. V and J calls and clone size are given by that table; D and trimming were obtained from the DNA. In the table there are some 460,000 clones, about 89% of which are singletons. This TCR was sampled from a woman in her twenties or thirties with acute or convalescent COVID-19. The sample consisted of peripheral blood.

The CDR3 protein is CASSFYNAQETQYF. The CDR3 region has the DNA TGTGCCAGCAGCTTTTATAACGCGCAAGAGACCCAGTACTTC. The rearrangement links TRBV7-9 to TRBJ2-5; D gene unclear. Germline lookup yields CDR1 SEHNR and CDR2 FQNEAQ (reference sequence). The CDR3 consists of 14 residues. Trimming pared 3 bases from V and 2 bases from J, leaving 10 bases between.